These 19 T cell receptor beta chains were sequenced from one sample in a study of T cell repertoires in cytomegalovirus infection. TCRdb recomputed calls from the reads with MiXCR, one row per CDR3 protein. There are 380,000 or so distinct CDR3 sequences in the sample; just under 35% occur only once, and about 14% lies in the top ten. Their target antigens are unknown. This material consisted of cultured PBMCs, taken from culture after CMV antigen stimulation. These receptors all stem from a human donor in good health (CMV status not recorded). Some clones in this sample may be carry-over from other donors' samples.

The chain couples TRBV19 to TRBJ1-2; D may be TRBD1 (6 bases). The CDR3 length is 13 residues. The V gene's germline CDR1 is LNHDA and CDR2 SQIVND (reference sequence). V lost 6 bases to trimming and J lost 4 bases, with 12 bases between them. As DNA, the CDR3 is TGTGCCAGTAGCCTAGGGGGGATCTATGGCTACACCTTC. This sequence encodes CASSLGGIYGYTF.

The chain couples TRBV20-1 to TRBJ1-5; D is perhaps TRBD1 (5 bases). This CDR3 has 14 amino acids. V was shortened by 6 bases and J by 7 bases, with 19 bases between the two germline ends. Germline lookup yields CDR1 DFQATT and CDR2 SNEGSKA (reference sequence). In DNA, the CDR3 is TGCAGTGCACTCCGGGGGTCGGGGGAGCAGCCCCAGCATTTT. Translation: CSALRGSGEQPQHF.

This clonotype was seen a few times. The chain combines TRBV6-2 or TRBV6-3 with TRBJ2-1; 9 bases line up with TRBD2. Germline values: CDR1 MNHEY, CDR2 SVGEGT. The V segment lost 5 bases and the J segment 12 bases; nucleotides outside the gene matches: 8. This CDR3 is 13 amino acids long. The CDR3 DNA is TGTGCCAGCAGTCCAGGGACTAGCTATTGGCAGTTCTTC. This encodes CASSPGTSYWQFF.

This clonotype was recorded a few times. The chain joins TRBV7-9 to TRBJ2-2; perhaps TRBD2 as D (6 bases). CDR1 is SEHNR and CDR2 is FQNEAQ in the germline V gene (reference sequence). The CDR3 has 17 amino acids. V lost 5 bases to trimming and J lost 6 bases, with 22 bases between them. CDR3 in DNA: TGTGCCAGCAGCCAGAGTGGCGGGGCAAGGGAGGCCGGGGAGCTGTTTTTT. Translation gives CASSQSGGAREAGELFF. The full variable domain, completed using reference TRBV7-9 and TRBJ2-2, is DTGVSQNPRHKITKRGQNVTFRCDPISEHNRLYWYRQTLGQGPEFLTYFQNEAQLEKSRLLSDRFSAERPKGSFSTLEIQRTEQGDSAMYLCASSQSGGAREAGELFFGEGSRLTVL.

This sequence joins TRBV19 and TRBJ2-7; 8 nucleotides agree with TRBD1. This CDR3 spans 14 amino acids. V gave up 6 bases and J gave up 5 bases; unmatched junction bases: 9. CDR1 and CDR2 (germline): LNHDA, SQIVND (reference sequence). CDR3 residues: CASRPMTGEDEQYF. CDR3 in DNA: TGTGCCAGTAGACCTATGACAGGGGAGGACGAGCAGTACTTC.

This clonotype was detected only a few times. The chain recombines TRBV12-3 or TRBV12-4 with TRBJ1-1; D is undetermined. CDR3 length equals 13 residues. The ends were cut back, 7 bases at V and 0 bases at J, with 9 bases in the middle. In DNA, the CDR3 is TGTGCCAGCAATAAGAGGATGAACACTGAAGCTTTCTTT. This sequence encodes CASNKRMNTEAFF.

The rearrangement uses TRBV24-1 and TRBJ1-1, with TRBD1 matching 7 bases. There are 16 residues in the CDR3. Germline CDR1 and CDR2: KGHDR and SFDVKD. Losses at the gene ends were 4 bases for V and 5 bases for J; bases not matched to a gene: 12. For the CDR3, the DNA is TGTGCCACCAGTGAGACTCAGGGGGTCGGCAAAACTGAAGCTTTCTTT. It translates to CATSETQGVGKTEAFF.

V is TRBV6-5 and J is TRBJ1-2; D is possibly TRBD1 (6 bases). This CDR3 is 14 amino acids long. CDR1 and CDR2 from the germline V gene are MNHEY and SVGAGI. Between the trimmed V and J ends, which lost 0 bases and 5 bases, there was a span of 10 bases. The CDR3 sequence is CASSYSGRGYGYTF. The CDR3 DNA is TGTGCCAGCAGTTACTCGGGCAGGGGTTATGGCTACACCTTC.

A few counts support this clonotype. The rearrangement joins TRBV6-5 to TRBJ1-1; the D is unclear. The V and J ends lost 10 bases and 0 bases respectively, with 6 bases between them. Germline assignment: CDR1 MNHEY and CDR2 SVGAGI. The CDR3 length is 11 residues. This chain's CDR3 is CATWMNTEAFF. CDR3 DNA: TGTGCCACGTGGATGAACACTGAAGCTTTCTTT.

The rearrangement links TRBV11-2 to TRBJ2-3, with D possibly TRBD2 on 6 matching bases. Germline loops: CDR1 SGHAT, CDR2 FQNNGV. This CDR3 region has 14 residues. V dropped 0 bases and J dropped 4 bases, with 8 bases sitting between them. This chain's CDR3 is CASSLDSSADTQYF. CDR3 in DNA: TGTGCCAGCAGCTTAGATTCTAGCGCAGATACGCAGTATTTT. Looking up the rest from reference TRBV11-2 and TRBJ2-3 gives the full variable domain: EAGVAQSPRYKIIEKRQSVAFWCNPISGHATLYWYQQILGQGPKLLIQFQNNGVVDDSQLPKDRFSAERLKGVDSTLKIQPAKLEDSAVYLCASSLDSSADTQYFGPGTRLTVL.

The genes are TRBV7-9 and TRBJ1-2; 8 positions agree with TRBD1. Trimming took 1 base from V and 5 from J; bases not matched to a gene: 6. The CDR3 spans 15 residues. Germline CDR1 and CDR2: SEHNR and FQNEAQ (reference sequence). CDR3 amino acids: CASSLGDRTGYGYTF. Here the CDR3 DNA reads TGTGCCAGCAGCTTAGGGGACAGGACGGGATATGGCTACACCTTC.

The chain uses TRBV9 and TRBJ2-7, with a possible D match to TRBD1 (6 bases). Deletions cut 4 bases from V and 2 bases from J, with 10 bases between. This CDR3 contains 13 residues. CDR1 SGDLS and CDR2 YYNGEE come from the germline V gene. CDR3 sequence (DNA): TGTGCCAGCAGCAAGGGGGACACCTACGAGCAGTACGTC. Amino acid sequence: CASSKGDTYEQYV.

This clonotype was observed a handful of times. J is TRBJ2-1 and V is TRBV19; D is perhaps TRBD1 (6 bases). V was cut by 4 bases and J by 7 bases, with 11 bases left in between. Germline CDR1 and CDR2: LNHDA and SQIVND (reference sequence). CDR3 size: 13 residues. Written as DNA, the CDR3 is TGTGCCAGTAGTAGAATGAGGGGGAATGAGCAGTTCTTC. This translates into CASSRMRGNEQFF.

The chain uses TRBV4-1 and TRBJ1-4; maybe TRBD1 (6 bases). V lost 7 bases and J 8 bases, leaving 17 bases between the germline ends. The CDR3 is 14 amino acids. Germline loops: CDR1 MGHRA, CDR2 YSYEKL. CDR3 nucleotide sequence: TGCGCCAGCACCCGACAGGTGGGGAACGAAAAACTGTTTTTT. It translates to CASTRQVGNEKLFF.

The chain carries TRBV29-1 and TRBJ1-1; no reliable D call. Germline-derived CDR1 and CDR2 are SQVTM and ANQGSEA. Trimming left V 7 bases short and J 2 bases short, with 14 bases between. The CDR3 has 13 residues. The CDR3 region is CSATPGYNTEAFF. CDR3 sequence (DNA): TGCAGCGCAACCCCCGGTTACAACACTGAAGCTTTCTTT.

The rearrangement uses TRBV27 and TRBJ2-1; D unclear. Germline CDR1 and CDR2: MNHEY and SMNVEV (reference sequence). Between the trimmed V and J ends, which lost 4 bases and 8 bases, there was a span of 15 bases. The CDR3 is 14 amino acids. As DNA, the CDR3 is TGTGCCAGCAGTTCCCCTTTGAGTTCCGATGAGCAGTTCTTC. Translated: CASSSPLSSDEQFF.

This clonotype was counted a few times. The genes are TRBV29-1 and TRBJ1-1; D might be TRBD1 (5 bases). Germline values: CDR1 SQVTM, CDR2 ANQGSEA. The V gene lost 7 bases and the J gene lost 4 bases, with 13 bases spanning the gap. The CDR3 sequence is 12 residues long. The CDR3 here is CSAVTGGTEAFF. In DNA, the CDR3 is TGCAGCGCAGTTACGGGGGGCACTGAAGCTTTCTTT.

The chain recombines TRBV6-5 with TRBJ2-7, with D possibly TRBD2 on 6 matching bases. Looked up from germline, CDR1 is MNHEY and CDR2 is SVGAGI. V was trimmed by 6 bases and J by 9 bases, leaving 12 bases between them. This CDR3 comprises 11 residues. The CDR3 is CASSSGLRQYF. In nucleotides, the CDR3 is TGTGCCAGCAGCTCGGGACTTCGGCAGTACTTC.

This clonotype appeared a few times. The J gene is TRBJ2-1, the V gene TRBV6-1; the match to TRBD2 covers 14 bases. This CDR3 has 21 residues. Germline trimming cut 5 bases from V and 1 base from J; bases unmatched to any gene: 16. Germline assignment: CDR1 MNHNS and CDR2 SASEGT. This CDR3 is CASSYASRTSGRKGSYNEQFF. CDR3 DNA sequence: TGTGCCAGCAGTTATGCATCGAGGACTAGCGGGAGGAAAGGGTCCTACAATGAGCAGTTCTTC.